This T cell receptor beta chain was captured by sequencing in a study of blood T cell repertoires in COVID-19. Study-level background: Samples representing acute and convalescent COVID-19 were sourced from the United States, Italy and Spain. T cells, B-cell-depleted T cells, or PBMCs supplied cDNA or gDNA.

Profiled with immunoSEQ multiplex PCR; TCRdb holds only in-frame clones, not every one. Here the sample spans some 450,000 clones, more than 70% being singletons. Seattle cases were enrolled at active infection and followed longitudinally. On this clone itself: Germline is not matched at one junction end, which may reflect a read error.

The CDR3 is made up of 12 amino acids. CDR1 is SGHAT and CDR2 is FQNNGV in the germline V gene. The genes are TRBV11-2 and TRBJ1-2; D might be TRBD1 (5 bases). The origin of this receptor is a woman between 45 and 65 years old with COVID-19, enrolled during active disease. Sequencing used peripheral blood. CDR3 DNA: TGTGCCAGCAGCTTAGGTCTTGCAGGGCCATGTTTC. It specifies CASSLGLAGPCF.